These 31 T cell receptor beta chains share one sample of origin, sequenced in a study of shared clonotypes between healthy human individuals. Sequencing was performed with immunoSEQ multiplex PCR; in TCRdb, only in-frame clones are kept and a portion is missing. Here the sample spans roughly 1 million clones, approximately 70% being singletons. The sequencing input was memory CD4+ T cells sorted from blood. Subset indicated: CD45RA-negative fraction. The receptors were gathered from a man aged 18 to 29 in good health.

Concerning this clone: This likely stems from a read error, as it lies one base from a far larger clone. The CDR3 nucleotides are TGTGCCAGCAGGCGAGCGGGGGGGGCCTACGAGCAGTACTTC. Its protein is CASRRAGGAYEQYF. V usage is TRBV28 and J usage is TRBJ2-7, with 10 bases that match TRBD2. V lost 6 bases to trimming and J lost 2 bases; unmatched junction nucleotides: 4. The CDR3 contains 14 residues. Germline V gives CDR1 MDHEN, CDR2 SYDVKM.

This chain connects TRBV30 to TRBJ2-3; D gene uncertain. The germline V gene encodes CDR1 GTSNPN and CDR2 SVGIG (reference sequence). The CDR3 contains 14 residues. Trimming left V 0 bases short and J 2 bases short, with 9 bases between. The CDR3 spells CAWSVGATTDTQYF. Written as DNA, the CDR3 is TGTGCCTGGAGTGTAGGCGCGACCACAGATACGCAGTATTTT.

The chain links TRBV15 to TRBJ2-2; no firm D call. Trimming cost V 0 bases and J 1 base, with 6 bases left between them. CDR1 is LNHNV, CDR2 YYDKDF, per germline (reference sequence). CDR3 length: 15 amino acids. CDR3 sequence reads: CATSRDGKNTGELFF. In DNA, the CDR3 is TGTGCCACCAGCAGAGATGGGAAGAACACCGGGGAGCTGTTTTTT.

This clone was recorded many times. J is TRBJ2-5 and V is TRBV11-1; D is possibly TRBD2 (7 bases). CDR1 and CDR2 (germline): SGHAT, FQDESV (reference sequence). The CDR3 contains 13 residues. V shed 5 bases and J shed 4 bases, with 11 bases lying between them. CDR3 DNA sequence: TGTGCCAGCAGCGGGGGGGGCCGAGAGACCCAGTACTTC. Translation gives CASSGGGRETQYF.

In the case of this clone: The same CDR3 is also encoded by other DNA sequences in this sample. The rearrangement uses TRBV18 and TRBJ2-5; D not certain. The germline V and J ends were trimmed by 0 bases and 2 bases, with 4 bases remaining between them. Germline V CDR1 and CDR2: KGHSH, LQKENI. This CDR3 comprises 13 residues. As DNA, the CDR3 is TGTGCCAGCTCACCACCGGGGCAAGAGACCCAGTACTTC. It codes for CASSPPGQETQYF. Supplemented by reference TRBV18 and TRBJ2-5, the full variable domain reads NAGVMQNPRHLVRRRGQEARLRCSPMKGHSHVYWYRQLPEEGLKFMVYLQKENIIDESGMPKERFSAEFPKEGPSILRIQQVVRGDSAAYFCASSPPGQETQYFGPGTRLLVL.

Details on this clone: Just one base apart from a much larger clone, this may be a read error. Other nucleotide sequences from this sample produce the same CDR3. The chain is built from TRBV7-9 and TRBJ2-5; TRBD2 matches at 8 bases. Germline loops: CDR1 SEHNR, CDR2 FQNEAQ (reference sequence). V gave up 2 bases and J gave up 5 bases; unmatched junction bases: 1. The CDR3 is 13 amino acids. The CDR3 nucleotides are TGTGCCAGCAGCTTAACGGGAGGGGAGACCCAGTACTTC. Its protein is CASSLTGGETQYF.

Worth noting for this clone: At one end the junction does not follow the germline gene, possibly because of a read error. This rearrangement joins TRBV7-7 to TRBJ2-2; D is unresolved. Germline CDR1 and CDR2: SSHAT and FNYEAQ (reference sequence). The CDR3 consists of 13 residues. CDR3 amino acids: CASSPVDTGELFF. CDR3 nucleotides: TGTGCTAGCAGCCCAGTGGACACCGGGGAGCTGTTTTTT.

This rearrangement joins TRBV6-5 to TRBJ1-6; D not certain. This CDR3 has 15 residues. The V gene's germline CDR1 is MNHEY and CDR2 SVGAGI. V dropped 7 bases and J dropped 0 bases, with 10 bases sitting between them. The CDR3 sequence: CASTRGSSYNSPLHF. The CDR3 region has the DNA TGTGCCAGCACGAGAGGGAGCTCCTATAATTCACCCCTCCACTTT.

The chain joins TRBV6-9 to TRBJ2-7, with TRBD2 matching 8 bases. The CDR3 sequence is 15 residues long. Germline V lookup: CDR1 MNHGY, CDR2 SVAAGI. Germline trimming cut 6 bases from V and 4 bases from J; bases unmatched to any gene: 11. The CDR3 spells CASSRELGGGYEQYF. In nucleotides, the CDR3 is TGTGCCAGCAGCCGCGAGTTGGGCGGGGGGTACGAGCAGTACTTC.

V and J are TRBV18 and TRBJ1-4, with a weak D call TRBD1 (6 bases). The germline V and J ends were trimmed by 3 bases and 0 bases, with 26 bases remaining between them. Germline CDR1 is KGHSH and CDR2 is LQKENI. The CDR3 contains 21 residues. Here the CDR3 DNA reads TGTGCCAGCTCACCCGGCACTCCGACAGGCACCCGAAATGCAACTAATGAAAAACTGTTTTTT. It yields the protein CASSPGTPTGTRNATNEKLFF.

The chain joins TRBV5-4 to TRBJ2-2; maybe TRBD2 (6 bases). Germline lookup yields CDR1 SGHNT and CDR2 YYREEE (reference sequence). This CDR3 is 15 amino acids long. The ends were cut back, 0 bases at V and 0 bases at J, with 6 bases in the middle. CDR3 sequence: CASSLGGTNTGELFF. The CDR3 nucleotides are TGTGCCAGCAGCTTGGGCGGGACGAACACCGGGGAGCTGTTTTTT.

The chain carries TRBV30 and TRBJ2-7; tentative D call: TRBD1 (6 bases). This CDR3 is 12 amino acids long. Germline V gene data show CDR1 as GTSNPN and CDR2 as SVGIG (reference sequence). The V end was cut by 2 bases, the J end by 5 bases, with 10 bases between. This CDR3 is CAWSPRGDEQYF. The CDR3 bases are TGTGCCTGGAGTCCCAGGGGAGACGAGCAGTACTTC.

This clone was found once. The chain joins TRBV7-9 to TRBJ1-2; 7 bases match TRBD1. With V trimmed by 7 bases and J by 3 bases, 5 bases remained unmatched. Germline V lookup: CDR1 SEHNR, CDR2 FQNEAQ (reference sequence). This CDR3 comprises 13 residues. CDR3 sequence: CASNPTGDYGYTF. In DNA form, the CDR3 reads TGTGCCAGCAACCCCACAGGGGACTATGGCTACACCTTC.

In regard to this clone: The same CDR3 can be traced to other DNA sequences in this sample. This chain connects TRBV7-9 to TRBJ1-5; TRBD1 is a possible D gene (6 bases). CDR1 and CDR2 from the germline V gene are SEHNR and FQNEAQ (reference sequence). Trimming pared 2 bases from V and 4 bases from J, leaving 6 bases between. The CDR3 extends over 13 amino acids. The CDR3 loop reads CASSLRGNQPQHF. The CDR3 coding sequence is TGTGCCAGCAGCTTAAGGGGGAATCAGCCCCAGCATTTT.

V is TRBV28 and J is TRBJ1-1; D not certain. Germline loops: CDR1 MDHEN, CDR2 SYDVKM. The V and J ends lost 6 bases and 0 bases respectively, with 17 bases between them. This CDR3 spans 16 amino acids. CDR3 DNA: TGTGCCAGCAGGTGGTCGTACTATACCATGAACACTGAAGCTTTCTTT. It specifies CASRWSYYTMNTEAFF. Combining the CDR3 with reference TRBV28 and TRBJ1-1 gives the whole variable domain DVKVTQSSRYLVKRTGEKVFLECVQDMDHENMFWYRQDPGLGLRLIYFSYDVKMKEKGDIPEGYSVSREKKERFSLILESASTNQTSMYLCASRWSYYTMNTEAFFGQGTRLTVV.

This rearrangement joins TRBV9 to TRBJ1-5, with 10 bases aligning to TRBD1. This CDR3 has 15 amino acids. Germline CDR1 SGDLS, CDR2 YYNGEE. Trimming at V came to 4 bases and at J to 2 bases, leaving 3 bases not matched to a gene. CDR3 residues: CASSPGTGGNQPQHF. As DNA, the CDR3 is TGTGCCAGCAGCCCCGGGACAGGGGGCAATCAGCCCCAGCATTTT. Looking up the rest from reference TRBV9 and TRBJ1-5 gives the full variable domain: DSGVTQTPKHLITATGQRVTLRCSPRSGDLSVYWYQQSLDQGLQFLIQYYNGEERAKGNILERFSAQQFPDLHSELNLSSLELGDSALYFCASSPGTGGNQPQHFGDGTRLSIL.

The CDR3 DNA reads TGTGCCAGCAGCTTAGTTCAGGGGGCGGCGGTCATCTATGGCTACACCTTC. Protein product: CASSLVQGAAVIYGYTF. The chain has TRBV7-2 and TRBJ1-2; 8 bases align to TRBD1. The J segment lost 4 bases and the V segment lost 1 base, leaving 11 bases of the junction unmatched. Looked up from germline, CDR1 is SGHTA and CDR2 is FQGNSA. This CDR3 has 17 residues.

The rearrangement uses TRBV27 and TRBJ2-6; the match to TRBD2 covers 8 bases. The length of the CDR3 is 15 residues. CDR1 is MNHEY, CDR2 SMNVEV, per germline (reference sequence). The V and J ends lost 8 bases and 6 bases, in that order; junction bases with no gene match: 9. The CDR3 spells CASSDAAGVANVLTF. CDR3 DNA: TGTGCCAGCTCGGACGCAGCGGGAGTGGCCAACGTCCTGACTTTC.

The genes are TRBV18 and TRBJ2-7, with TRBD1 identical over 12 bases. This CDR3 has 16 amino acids. Unmatched junction bases numbered 13, after V lost 6 bases and J lost 7 bases. CDR1 and CDR2 (germline): KGHSH, LQKENI. The CDR3 loop reads CASSPTKGTGGKEQYF. CDR3 nucleotides: TGTGCCAGCTCCCCTACTAAGGGGACAGGGGGCAAAGAGCAGTACTTC.

The chain is built from TRBV6-5 and TRBJ2-5; D unresolved. The CDR3 runs to 16 residues. The germline gives CDR1 MNHEY, CDR2 SVGAGI. V lost 4 bases to trimming and J lost 1 base, with 16 bases between them. The CDR3 sequence is CASSFVSIRTQETQYF. The DNA for the CDR3 is TGTGCCAGCAGTTTCGTGAGCATAAGAACCCAAGAGACCCAGTACTTC.

The chain joins TRBV15 to TRBJ1-6; D remains ambiguous. From germline, CDR1 is LNHNV and CDR2 YYDKDF (reference sequence). The CDR3 length is 14 residues. Trimming removed 3 bases from V and 7 bases from J, with 10 bases in between. CDR3 residues: CATSRGNQNSPLHF. In nucleotides, the CDR3 is TGTGCCACCAGCAGGGGAAACCAGAATTCACCCCTCCACTTT.

The chain is built from TRBV5-1 and TRBJ2-1; 9 nucleotides match TRBD2. This CDR3 is built from 17 residues. J gave up 2 bases and V 0 bases, and 6 bases lay outside the gene matches. The V gene's germline CDR1 is SGHRS and CDR2 YFSETQ. CDR3 in amino acids: CASSLVGSGSAYNEQFF. The CDR3 region has the DNA TGCGCCAGCAGCTTGGTGGGTAGCGGGAGCGCCTACAATGAGCAGTTCTTC.

The chain recombines TRBV9 with TRBJ2-7; 13 bases align to TRBD2. Germline CDR1 reads SGDLS; CDR2 reads YYNGEE. This CDR3 spans 15 amino acids. Trimming cost V 4 bases and J 4 bases; bases outside gene matches: 5. The CDR3 DNA follows: TGTGCCAGCAGCCCAGGACTAGCGGGAGTATACGAGCAGTACTTC. Amino acids: CASSPGLAGVYEQYF.

The chain joins TRBV18 to TRBJ2-7; 8 nucleotides align to TRBD2. Unmatched junction bases numbered 14, after V lost 3 bases and J lost 4 bases. Germline V CDR1 and CDR2: KGHSH, LQKENI. The length of the CDR3 is 17 residues. DNA for the CDR3: TGTGCCAGCTCACCTCAGCCAGGGGCAGCGGGGGCGTACGAGCAGTACTTC. This translates into CASSPQPGAAGAYEQYF.

The chain employs TRBV2 and TRBJ1-1; no reliable D call. The CDR3 totals 12 residues. Trimming took 4 bases from V and 5 from J, leaving 8 bases between them. Germline assignment: CDR1 SNHLY and CDR2 FYNNEI. The CDR3 nucleotides read TGTGCCAGCAGTGGAGGGTCGACTGAAGCTTTCTTT. Translating it yields CASSGGSTEAFF.

V usage is TRBV11-3 and J usage is TRBJ2-6; D may be TRBD1 or TRBD2 (5 bases each). Per the germline V gene, CDR1 is SGHNT and CDR2 is YENEEA. Deletions cut 0 bases from V and 0 bases from J, with 12 bases between. The CDR3 runs to 18 residues. The CDR3 reads CASSLERPGRSGANVLTF. The CDR3 DNA reads TGTGCCAGCAGCTTAGAGCGGCCGGGGCGCTCTGGGGCCAACGTCCTGACTTTC.

The chain couples TRBV5-6 to TRBJ2-1; D assignment may be TRBD1 or TRBD2 (5 bases each). Germline V gene data show CDR1 as SGHDT and CDR2 as YYEEEE. With 4 bases removed from V and 5 bases from J, the gap between germline ends came to 19 bases. The CDR3 extends over 16 amino acids. CDR3 in DNA: TGTGCCAGCAGCGGCCGAGGGACCATAACAGACAATGAGCAGTTCTTC. Translation: CASSGRGTITDNEQFF.

The chain recombines TRBV5-1 with TRBJ2-3; 16 nucleotides agree with TRBD2. The germline CDR1 and CDR2 sequences are SGHRS and YFSETQ. This CDR3 is built from 19 residues. Trimming took 2 bases from V and 2 from J; bases not matched to a gene: 8. The CDR3 spells CASSFSGTSGRAYTDTQYF. The DNA for the CDR3 is TGCGCCAGCAGCTTCTCCGGGACTAGCGGGAGGGCTTACACAGATACGCAGTATTTT.

The rearrangement uses TRBV11-3 and TRBJ2-3; D is unclear. The CDR3 extends over 11 amino acids. Germline V CDR1 and CDR2: SGHNT, YENEEA. V lost 5 bases to trimming and J lost 8 bases, with 8 bases between them. In DNA form, the CDR3 reads TGTGCCAGCAGCCCGCTGGGTACGCAGTATTTT. This encodes CASSPLGTQYF.

This chain uses TRBV2 with TRBJ2-3, with TRBD1 identical over 7 bases. Looked up from germline, CDR1 is SNHLY and CDR2 is FYNNEI. The CDR3 is made up of 13 amino acids. Trimming at V came to 7 bases and at J to 3 bases, leaving 4 bases not matched to a gene. The CDR3 sequence is CASTEQGTDTQYF. The CDR3 DNA reads TGTGCCAGCACAGAACAGGGGACAGATACGCAGTATTTT.

J is TRBJ1-5 and V is TRBV27; D unclear. Trimming took off 0 bases at V and 0 bases at J, with 6 bases between the two ends. Germline lookup yields CDR1 MNHEY and CDR2 SMNVEV (reference sequence). The CDR3 has 15 amino acids. CDR3 loop: CASSLSQYSNQPQHF. CDR3 nucleotides: TGTGCCAGCAGTTTATCGCAGTATAGCAATCAGCCCCAGCATTTT.